The present T cell receptor beta chain was sequenced within a study of OX40 agonist ivuxolimab in advanced cancers. On the study more broadly: Patients received ivuxolimab, an agonistic anti-OX40 (CD134) antibody. Study-level points and caveats: There were, on average, more expanded clones in CD8+ T cells than in CD4+.

The CDR3 is 15 amino acids. Per the germline V gene, CDR1 is SGHTA and CDR2 is FQGNSA. With 5 bases removed from V and 0 bases from J, the gap between germline ends came to 12 bases. This clone was detected once. Its specificity is unknown. Using immunoSEQ multiplex PCR, the repertoire was profiled, and TCRdb retains in-frame clones only, with some absent. The repertoire holds over 70,000 clones, with 70% to 90% as singletons. This specimen was CD4+ or CD8+ T cells sorted from blood, taken in a trial of the OX40 agonist ivuxolimab. The rearrangement joins TRBV7-2 to TRBJ2-3; possibly TRBD2 for D (5 bases). This sequence originates from an adult with an advanced solid tumor such as melanoma, head and neck, liver or kidney cancer. The CDR3 nucleotides are TGTGCCAGCAGCCTAGAGGGTAAGAGCACAGATACGCAGTATTTT. Protein sequence: CASSLEGKSTDTQYF.